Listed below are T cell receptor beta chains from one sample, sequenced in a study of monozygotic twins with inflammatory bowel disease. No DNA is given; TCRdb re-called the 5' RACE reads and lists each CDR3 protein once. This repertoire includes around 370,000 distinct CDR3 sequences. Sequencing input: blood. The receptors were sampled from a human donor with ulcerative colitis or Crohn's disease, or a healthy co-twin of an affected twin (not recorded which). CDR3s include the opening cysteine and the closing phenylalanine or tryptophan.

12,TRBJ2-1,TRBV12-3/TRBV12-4,CASSLVGFGQFF
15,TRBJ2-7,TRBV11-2,CASSSAKDSPYEQYF
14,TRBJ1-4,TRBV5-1,CASSLMGAGEKLFF
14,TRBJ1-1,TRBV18,CASSPGPRGSEAFF
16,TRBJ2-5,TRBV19,CASSKPTSGGEETQYF
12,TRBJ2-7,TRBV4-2,CASSQQGGSQHF
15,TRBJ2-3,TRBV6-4,CASRDQRGPTDTQYF
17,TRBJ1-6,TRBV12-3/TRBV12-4,CASTPSGGRGYNSPLHF
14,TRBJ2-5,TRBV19,CASTTTGAQETQYF
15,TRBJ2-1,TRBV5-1,CASSLDRGNLYEQFF
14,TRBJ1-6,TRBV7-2,CASSQQRGNSPLHF
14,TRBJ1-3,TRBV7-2,CASSTTGLGNTIYF